The T cell receptor (beta chain) under discussion was sequenced for a study of T cell responses to AZD1222 COVID-19 vaccine. As to this clone: Its target is not known.

The method was immunoSEQ multiplex PCR; TCRdb's version includes in-frame clones alone and lacks a portion of them. The data show roughly 130,000 clones, about nine tenths seen once. The CDR3 runs to 13 residues. Trimming shortened V by 1 base and J by 4 bases, and 7 bases separated the two germline ends. Whole-study findings and limits: Only after the peak T cell response were repertoires sampled.

V and J are TRBV12-3 or TRBV12-4 and TRBJ1-1; D not certain. This specimen was peripheral blood, taken on day 0 of MenACWY control vaccination. This TCR was recovered from an adult in good health. DNA of the CDR3: TGTGCCAGCAGTTTAGGGGGTGTCACTGAAGCTTTCTTT. Its protein product is CASSLGGVTEAFF.